The rows below give T cell receptor beta chains drawn from one sample of a study of T cells after yellow fever vaccination. TCRdb fed the 5' RACE reads into MiXCR, producing one record per CDR3 protein. Among a few hundred thousand distinct CDR3 sequences listed, around 6.8% were seen once. Here the sequenced sample was PBMCs, taken approximately 40 days after the first yellow fever vaccination. The receptors originated from a man aged 18 to 30 who received the YFV17D yellow fever vaccine. Both conserved end residues are part of each CDR3. Each record gives: V gene, D gene, J gene, clone size, CDR3 protein, CDR3 DNA. D genes are given only for firm matches. Clone size is stated in some rows and not others, as once, few, many or a class when expanded.

V: TRBV5-1
D: NA
J: TRBJ1-1
size: few
CDR3: CASSLPRHGGATEAFF
DNA: TGCGCCAGCAGCTTGCCCCGCCACGGGGGGGCCACTGAAGCTTTCTTT

V: TRBV27
D: NA
J: TRBJ2-2
size: few
CDR3: CASSFLGAGELFF
DNA: TGTGCCAGCAGTTTCTTGGGGGCCGGGGAGCTGTTTTTT

V: TRBV20-1
D: NA
J: TRBJ1-3
size: NA
CDR3: CSARDLGVTGHTIYF
DNA: TGCAGTGCTAGAGATCTCGGGGTCACAGGACACACCATATATTTT

V: TRBV4-2
D: NA
J: TRBJ1-1
size: few
CDR3: CASSQERFLRSSENTEAFF
DNA: TGTGCCAGCAGCCAAGAGCGGTTCCTCAGGTCGTCGGAGAACACTGAAGCTTTCTTT

V: TRBV6-1
D: TRBD1
J: TRBJ2-7
size: many
CDR3: CASSTGTASSYEQYF
DNA: TGTGCCAGCTCTACCGGGACAGCTAGCTCCTACGAGCAGTACTTC

V: TRBV9
D: TRBD1
J: TRBJ1-5
size: few
CDR3: CASGQGGNSNQPQHF
DNA: TGTGCCAGCGGGCAGGGGGGGAATAGCAATCAGCCCCAGCATTTT

V: TRBV7-2
D: NA
J: TRBJ2-5
size: NA
CDR3: CASSLNRDGETQYF
DNA: TGTGCCAGCAGCCTTAACAGGGACGGAGAGACCCAGTACTTC

V: TRBV7-3
D: NA
J: TRBJ1-1
size: few
CDR3: CASRGIRNRAGEAFF
DNA: TGTGCCAGCAGGGGGATCAGGAACCGGGCCGGTGAAGCTTTCTTT

V: TRBV29-1
D: TRBD1
J: TRBJ1-2
size: NA
CDR3: CSVRGQSYGYTF
DNA: TGCAGCGTTCGGGGACAGAGCTATGGCTACACCTTC

V: TRBV5-1
D: NA
J: TRBJ1-1
size: many
CDR3: CASGPLNSPAFF
DNA: TGCGCCAGCGGGCCGTTGAACAGTCCAGCTTTCTTT

V: TRBV5-1
D: TRBD1
J: TRBJ2-5
size: few
CDR3: CASSTDRVRETQYF
DNA: TGCGCCAGCAGCACTGACAGGGTTCGGGAGACCCAGTACTTC

V: TRBV30
D: NA
J: TRBJ2-7
size: few
CDR3: CAWSVTGTSYEQYF
DNA: TGTGCCTGGAGTGTGACAGGTACGTCCTACGAGCAGTACTTC

V: TRBV7-2
D: TRBD1
J: TRBJ1-1
size: NA
CDR3: CASSYGQGVTEAFF
DNA: TGTGCCAGCAGCTATGGACAGGGTGTAACTGAAGCTTTCTTT

V: TRBV27
D: NA
J: TRBJ2-1
size: NA
CDR3: CASSFRGMNEQFF
DNA: TGTGCCAGCAGTTTTCGGGGGATGAATGAGCAGTTCTTC

V: TRBV6-2/TRBV6-3
D: NA
J: TRBJ1-5
size: few
CDR3: CASSRQDDSNQPQHF
DNA: TGTGCCAGCAGTCGACAGGACGATAGCAATCAGCCCCAGCATTTT

V: TRBV23-1
D: NA
J: TRBJ2-3
size: NA
CDR3: CASSLRRYTQYF
DNA: TGCGCCAGCAGTCTACGACGGTATACGCAGTATTTT

V: TRBV6-6
D: TRBD2
J: TRBJ2-5
size: many
CDR3: CASTTSGQTQYF
DNA: TGTGCCAGCACGACTAGCGGCCAGACCCAGTACTTC

V: TRBV7-2
D: NA
J: TRBJ1-2
size: many
CDR3: CASSAGTAYGYTF
DNA: TGTGCCAGCAGCGCAGGGACGGCCTATGGCTACACCTTC

V: TRBV15
D: TRBD2
J: TRBJ2-1
size: many
CDR3: CATSRDLGGGYNEQFF
DNA: TGTGCCACCAGCAGAGATTTGGGGGGGGGATACAATGAGCAGTTCTTC

V: TRBV6-2/TRBV6-3
D: NA
J: TRBJ1-5
size: few
CDR3: CASHRKDWYSNQPQHF
DNA: TGTGCCAGCCACAGAAAAGACTGGTATAGCAATCAGCCCCAGCATTTT